The source of this T cell receptor (beta chain) is a study of OX40 agonist ivuxolimab in advanced cancers. Study-wide findings and caveats: On average, a greater number of expanded clones characterised CD8+ T cells relative to CD4+.

A note on this clone: Its antigen is unknown.

Libraries were prepared by immunoSEQ multiplex PCR; TCRdb keeps only in-frame clonotypes and omits some of them. The table includes 100,000 to 110,000 clones, about 91% detected once. V shed 2 bases and J 5 bases; nucleotides not matched to a gene: 7. This CDR3 spans 16 amino acids. The V gene's germline CDR1 is MNHNY and CDR2 SVGAGI (reference sequence). The V and J genes are TRBV6-6 and TRBJ2-1; 9 bases align to TRBD2. This clonotype was sampled from an adult with an advanced solid tumor such as melanoma, head and neck, liver or kidney cancer. Sequencing used CD4+ or CD8+ T cells sorted from blood, obtained in a trial of the OX40 agonist ivuxolimab. The chain's CDR3 is CASSYGPGLANNEQFF. In DNA, the CDR3 is TGTGCCAGCAGTTACGGGCCGGGACTAGCTAACAATGAGCAGTTCTTC.